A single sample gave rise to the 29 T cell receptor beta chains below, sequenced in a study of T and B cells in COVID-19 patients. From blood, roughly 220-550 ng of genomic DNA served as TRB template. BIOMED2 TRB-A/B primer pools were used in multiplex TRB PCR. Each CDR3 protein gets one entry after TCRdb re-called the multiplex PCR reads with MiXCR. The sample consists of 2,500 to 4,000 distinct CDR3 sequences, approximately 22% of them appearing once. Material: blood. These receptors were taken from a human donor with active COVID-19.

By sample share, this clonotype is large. CDR3 residues: CSAGTRETQYF. CDR3 sequence (DNA): TGCAGCGCCGGGACGAGGGAGACCCAGTACTTC. The chain uses TRBV29-1 and TRBJ2-5, with D perhaps matching TRBD1 or TRBD2 (5 bases each). Germline V gene sequence: CDR1 SQVTM, CDR2 ANQGSEA. V dropped 7 bases and J dropped 5 bases, with 11 bases sitting between them. The CDR3 spans 11 residues.

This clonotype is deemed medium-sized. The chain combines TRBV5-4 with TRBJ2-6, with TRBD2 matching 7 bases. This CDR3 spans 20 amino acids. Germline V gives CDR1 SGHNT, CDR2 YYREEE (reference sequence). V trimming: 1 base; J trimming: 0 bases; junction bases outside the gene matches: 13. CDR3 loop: CASSLLTGLAELSGANVLTF. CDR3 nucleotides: TGTGCCAGCAGCTTGCTTACGGGGCTAGCGGAGCTCTCTGGGGCCAACGTCCTGACTTTC.

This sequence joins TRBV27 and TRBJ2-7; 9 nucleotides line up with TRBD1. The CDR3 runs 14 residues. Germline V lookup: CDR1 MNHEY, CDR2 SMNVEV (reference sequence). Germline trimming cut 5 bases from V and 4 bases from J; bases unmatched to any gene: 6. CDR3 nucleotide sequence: TGTGCCAGCAGTCGGGACAGGGCGAGTTACGAGCAGTACTTC. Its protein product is CASSRDRASYEQYF.

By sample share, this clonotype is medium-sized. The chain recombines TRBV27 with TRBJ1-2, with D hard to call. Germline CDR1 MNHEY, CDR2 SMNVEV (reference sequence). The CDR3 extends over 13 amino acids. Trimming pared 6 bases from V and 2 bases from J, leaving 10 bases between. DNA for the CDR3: TGTGCCAGCAGCCACGGACCGAACTATGGCTACACCTTC. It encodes CASSHGPNYGYTF.

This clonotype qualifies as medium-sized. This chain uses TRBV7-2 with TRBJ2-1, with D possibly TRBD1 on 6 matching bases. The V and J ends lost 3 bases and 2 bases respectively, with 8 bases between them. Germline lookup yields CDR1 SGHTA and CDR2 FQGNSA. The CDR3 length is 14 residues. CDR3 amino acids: CASSLGHPYNEQFF. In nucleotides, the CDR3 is TGTGCCAGCAGCTTGGGACACCCCTACAATGAGCAGTTCTTC.

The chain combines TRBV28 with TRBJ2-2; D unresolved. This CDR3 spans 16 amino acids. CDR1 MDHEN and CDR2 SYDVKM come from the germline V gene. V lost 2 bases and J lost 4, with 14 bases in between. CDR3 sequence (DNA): TGTGCCAGCAGTTTAGTTGGGAAAGGAGTCACCGGGGAGCTGTTTTTT. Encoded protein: CASSLVGKGVTGELFF.

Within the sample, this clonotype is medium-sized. CDR3 bases: TGTGCCAGTAGCGGGGTTGACTACGAGCAGTACTTC. Translated: CASSGVDYEQYF. V gene TRBV19 combines with J gene TRBJ2-7, with D possibly TRBD2 on 5 matching bases. Germline CDR1 and CDR2: LNHDA and SQIVND (reference sequence). CDR3 length: 12 residues. The V end was cut by 6 bases, the J end by 3 bases, with 9 bases between.

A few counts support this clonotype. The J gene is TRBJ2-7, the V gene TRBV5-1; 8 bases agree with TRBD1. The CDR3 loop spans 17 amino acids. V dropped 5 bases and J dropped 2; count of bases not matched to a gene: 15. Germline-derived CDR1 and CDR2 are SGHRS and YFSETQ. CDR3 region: CASSQRFSGQATYEQYF. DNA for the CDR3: TGCGCCAGCAGTCAACGATTCTCGGGACAGGCAACCTACGAGCAGTACTTC.

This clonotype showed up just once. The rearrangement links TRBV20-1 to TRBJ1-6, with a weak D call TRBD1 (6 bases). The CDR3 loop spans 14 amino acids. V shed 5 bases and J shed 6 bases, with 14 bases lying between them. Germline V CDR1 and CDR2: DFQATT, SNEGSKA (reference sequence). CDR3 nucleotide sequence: TGCAGTGCTTCCCCGACAGGCGGTAATTCACCCCTCCACTTT. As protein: CSASPTGGNSPLHF.

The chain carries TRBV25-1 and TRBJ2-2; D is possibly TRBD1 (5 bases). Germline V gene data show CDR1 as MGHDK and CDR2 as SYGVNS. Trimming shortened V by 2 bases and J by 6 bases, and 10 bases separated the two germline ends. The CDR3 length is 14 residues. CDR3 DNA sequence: TGTGCCAGCAGTGAAACCAGGGCCCCCGGGGAGCTGTTTTTT. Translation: CASSETRAPGELFF.

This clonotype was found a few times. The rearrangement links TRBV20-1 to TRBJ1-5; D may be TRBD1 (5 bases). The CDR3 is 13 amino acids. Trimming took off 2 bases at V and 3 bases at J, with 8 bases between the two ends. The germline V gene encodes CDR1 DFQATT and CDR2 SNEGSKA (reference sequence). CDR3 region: CSARSGDNQPQHF. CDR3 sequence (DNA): TGCAGTGCTAGATCGGGGGACAATCAGCCCCAGCATTTT.

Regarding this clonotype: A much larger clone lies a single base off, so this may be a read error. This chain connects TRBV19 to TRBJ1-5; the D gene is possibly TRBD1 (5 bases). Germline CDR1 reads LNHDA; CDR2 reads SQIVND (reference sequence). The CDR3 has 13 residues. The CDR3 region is CASSTLAGTPQRF. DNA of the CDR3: TGTGCCAGTAGTACCTTGGCCGGGACCCCCCAGCGTTTT.

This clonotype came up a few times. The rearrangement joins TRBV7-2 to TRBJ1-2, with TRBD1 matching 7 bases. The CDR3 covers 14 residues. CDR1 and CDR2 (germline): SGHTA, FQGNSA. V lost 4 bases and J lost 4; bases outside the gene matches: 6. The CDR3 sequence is CASSYRDRPYGYTF. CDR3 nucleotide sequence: TGTGCCAGCAGCTACCGGGACAGACCCTATGGCTACACCTTC.

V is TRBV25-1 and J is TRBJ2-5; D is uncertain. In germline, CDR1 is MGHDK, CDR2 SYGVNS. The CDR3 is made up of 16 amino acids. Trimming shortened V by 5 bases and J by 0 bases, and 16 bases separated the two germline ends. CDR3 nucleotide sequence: TGTGCCAGCAGTTCGAGGACCTGGGTCAACCAAGAGACCCAGTACTTC. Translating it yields CASSSRTWVNQETQYF.

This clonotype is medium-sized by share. The CDR3 reads CAWNSGGRSYNEQFF. CDR3 nucleotide sequence: TGTGCCTGGAACAGTGGAGGGCGCTCCTACAATGAGCAGTTCTTC. The chain joins TRBV30 to TRBJ2-1; TRBD2 might be the D (6 bases). This CDR3 has 15 amino acids. Germline assignment: CDR1 GTSNPN and CDR2 SVGIG (reference sequence). V lost 4 bases, J lost 0 bases, and 13 bases lay in between.

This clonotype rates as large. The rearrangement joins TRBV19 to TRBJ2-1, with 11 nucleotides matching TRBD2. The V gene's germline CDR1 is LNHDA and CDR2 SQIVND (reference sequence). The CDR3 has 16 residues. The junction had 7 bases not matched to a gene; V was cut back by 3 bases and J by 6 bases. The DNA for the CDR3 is TGTGCCAGTAGTATGGGGCTAGCGGGAGGAGGCAATGAGCAGTTCTTC. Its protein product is CASSMGLAGGGNEQFF.

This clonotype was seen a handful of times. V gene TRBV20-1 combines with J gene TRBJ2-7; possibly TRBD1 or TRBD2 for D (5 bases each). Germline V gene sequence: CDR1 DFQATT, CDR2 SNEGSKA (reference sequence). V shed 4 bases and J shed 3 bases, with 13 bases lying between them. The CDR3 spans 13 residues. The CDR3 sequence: CSAIGDALYEQYF. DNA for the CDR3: TGCAGTGCTATAGGGGACGCCCTCTACGAGCAGTACTTC.

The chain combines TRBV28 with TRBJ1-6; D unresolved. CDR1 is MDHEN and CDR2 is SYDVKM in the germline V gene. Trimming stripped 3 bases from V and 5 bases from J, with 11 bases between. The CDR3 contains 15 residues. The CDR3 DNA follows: TGTGCCAGCAGTTTGTTGGCAGCAAATAATTCACCCCTCCACTTT. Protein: CASSLLAANNSPLHF.

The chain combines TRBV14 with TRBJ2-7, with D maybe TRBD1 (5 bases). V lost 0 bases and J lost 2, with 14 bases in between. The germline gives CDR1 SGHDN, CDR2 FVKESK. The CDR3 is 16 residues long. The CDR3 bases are TGTGCCAGCAGCCAAGATCGGTGGTACAGGCCCTACGAGCAGTACTTC. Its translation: CASSQDRWYRPYEQYF.

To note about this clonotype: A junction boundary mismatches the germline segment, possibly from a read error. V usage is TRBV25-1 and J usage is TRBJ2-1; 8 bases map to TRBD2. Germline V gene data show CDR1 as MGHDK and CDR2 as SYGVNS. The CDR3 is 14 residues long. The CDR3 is CASSVGLAYSEQFF. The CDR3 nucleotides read TGTGCCAGCAGTGTCGGACTAGCTTACAGTGAGCAGTTCTTC.

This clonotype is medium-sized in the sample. The CDR3 reads CASSYFTGTSIHPGTGELFF. The CDR3 DNA is TGTGCCAGCAGTTACTTCACCGGGACTAGCATCCACCCTGGCACCGGGGAGCTGTTTTTT. The chain joins TRBV6-2 or TRBV6-3 to TRBJ2-2, with 9 bases matching TRBD2. Germline CDR1 MNHEY, CDR2 SVGEGT. This CDR3 has 20 residues. V lost 1 base to trimming and J lost 4 bases; unmatched junction nucleotides: 16.

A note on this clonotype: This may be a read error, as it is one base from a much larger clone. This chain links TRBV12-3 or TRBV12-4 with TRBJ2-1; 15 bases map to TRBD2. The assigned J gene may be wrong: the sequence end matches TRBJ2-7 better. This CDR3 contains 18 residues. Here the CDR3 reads CASSRSGLAGGPNNEQYF. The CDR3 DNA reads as TGTGCCAGCAGTCGTTCGGGACTAGCGGGAGGACCAAACAATGAGCAGTACTTC.

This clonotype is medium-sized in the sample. In nucleotides, the CDR3 is TGTGCCACCAGTGATTTTGGGACTAGCGGGAGACCTGCGAACACCGGGGAGCTGTTTTTT. This translates into CATSDFGTSGRPANTGELFF. The chain has TRBV24-1 and TRBJ2-2, with 14 bases matching TRBD2. Germline V gives CDR1 KGHDR, CDR2 SFDVKD. V shed 1 base, J shed 0 bases, and the junction held 6 bases outside the gene matches. The CDR3 has 20 residues.

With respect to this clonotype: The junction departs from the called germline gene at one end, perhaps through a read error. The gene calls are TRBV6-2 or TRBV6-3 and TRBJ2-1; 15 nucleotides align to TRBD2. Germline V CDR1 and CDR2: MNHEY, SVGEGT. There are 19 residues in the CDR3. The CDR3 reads CPSSYSLGLAGGSYNEQFF. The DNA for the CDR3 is TGTCCCAGCAGTTACAGTTTGGGACTAGCGGGAGGATCCTACAATGAGCAGTTCTTC.

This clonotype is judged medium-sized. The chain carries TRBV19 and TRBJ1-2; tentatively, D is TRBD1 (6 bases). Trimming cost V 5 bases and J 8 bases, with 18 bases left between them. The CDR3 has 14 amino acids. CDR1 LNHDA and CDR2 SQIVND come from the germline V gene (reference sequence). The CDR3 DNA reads TGTGCCAGTAGTGGCCGGACAGACCAGCCGGGCTACACCTTC. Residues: CASSGRTDQPGYTF.

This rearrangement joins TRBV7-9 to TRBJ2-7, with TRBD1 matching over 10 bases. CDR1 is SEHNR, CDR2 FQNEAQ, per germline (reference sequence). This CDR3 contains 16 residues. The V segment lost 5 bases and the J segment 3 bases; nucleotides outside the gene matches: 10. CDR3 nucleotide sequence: TGTGCCAGCAGCCATTACGGGACAGGGGTTGGCTACGAGCAGTACTTC. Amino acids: CASSHYGTGVGYEQYF.

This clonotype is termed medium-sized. The CDR3 loop is CASSLGRAGTDTQYF. Here the CDR3 DNA reads TGTGCCAGCAGCTTAGGGAGGGCGGGCACAGATACGCAGTATTTT. The chain recombines TRBV7-6 with TRBJ2-3, with a weak D call TRBD2 (6 bases). Germline loops: CDR1 SGHVS, CDR2 FNYEAQ. The CDR3 covers 15 residues. V lost 1 base and J 1 base, leaving 9 bases between the germline ends.

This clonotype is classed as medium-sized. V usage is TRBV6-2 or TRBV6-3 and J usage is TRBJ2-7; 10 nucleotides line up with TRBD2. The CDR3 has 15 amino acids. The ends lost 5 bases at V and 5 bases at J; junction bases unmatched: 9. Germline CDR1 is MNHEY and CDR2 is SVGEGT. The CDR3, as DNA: TGTGCCAGCAGTCGAACCCTAGCGGGAGATCACGAGCAGTACTTC. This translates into CASSRTLAGDHEQYF.

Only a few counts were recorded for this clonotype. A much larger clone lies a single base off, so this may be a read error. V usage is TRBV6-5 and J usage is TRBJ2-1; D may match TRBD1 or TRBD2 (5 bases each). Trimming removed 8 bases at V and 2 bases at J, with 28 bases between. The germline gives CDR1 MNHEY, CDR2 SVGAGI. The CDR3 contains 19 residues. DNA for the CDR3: TGTGCCAGCTTAGAGTGGGACCCCGGGACCCCCCGTGCCTACAATGAGCAGTTCTTC. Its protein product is CASLEWDPGTPRAYNEQFF.